This T cell receptor (beta chain) stems from a study of T-cell reconstitution after alpha-beta-depleted transplantation in children (dated by TCRdb to the mid-2010s). General notes on the study: Using TCR repertoire profiling, the study quantitatively followed how T-cell immune reconstitution unfolded in children after TCRalphabeta/CD19-depleted allogeneic hematopoietic cell transplantation. Overall results and qualifications from the work: Hyperexpanded clone frequencies declined over subsequent months; after one year, T-cell counts and TCRbeta diversity were mostly attributed to newly produced T cells. Apparently early alphabetaT-cell count recovery about two months after transplant reportedly relied on only several hundred rapidly expanded clones derived from non-depleted graft cells. The high TCRbeta diversity at day 60 in some patients was ascribed to recipient T cells and intrathymic progenitors that had survived conditioning.

Libraries were built with PCR. Sequenced on an Illumina HiSeq 2500. To normalize quantification of the TCRbeta repertoire, the TCR libraries were built with molecular barcoding that relied on unique molecular identifiers. Clones were called with MiXCR by TCRdb after fastp trimmed the public reads at Q25, and only in-frame beta chains were retained. Merged by CDR3 protein, the rows form single entries marked with the most common genes and DNA. The sample table records approximately 490,000 distinct CDR3 sequences; approximately 10% of these occur just once. 2% of the sample is held by the ten biggest clonotypes. This clonotype was counted between two and nine times. Its cognate antigen has yet to be identified. No base qualities exist here, and no much larger clone lies one base off it. The treatment or condition label here, explained by the study, means: allogeneic hematopoietic cell transplantation with graft depleted of TCRalphabeta T cells and CD19 B cells. Transplant recipients were children who received TCRalphabeta/CD19-depleted allogeneic hematopoietic cell grafts.

Here the sequenced sample was PBMCs, taken before TCRalphabeta/CD19-depleted stem cell transplant. This receptor was identified in a child younger than 10 with inherited bone marrow failure, due to receive a stem cell transplant.

Read as DNA, the sequence is TGTGCCAGCAGTCCAATCCAGACCGCCACAGATACGCAGTATTTT. Translated, this gives CASSPIQTATDTQYF. The chain employs TRBV28 and TRBJ2-3; the D gene cannot be named for sure. Including cysteine and phenylalanine, the CDR3 has 15 amino acids. Only the CDR3 region is kept as DNA, spanning 45 bases read in frame from base 1. CDR1 and CDR2 were assigned from the germline V gene as MDHEN and SYDVKM. Cut back by 5 bases and 2 bases, the V and J ends lie 14 bases apart. The entire variable domain, with the stretches around the CDR3 drawn from the reference TRBV28 and TRBJ2-3 proteins, is DVKVTQSSRYLVKRTGEKVFLECVQDMDHENMFWYRQDPGLGLRLIYFSYDVKMKEKGDIPEGYSVSREKKERFSLILESASTNQTSMYLCASSPIQTATDTQYFGPGTRLTVL.